The present TCR beta chain was sequenced within a study of CD8+ T cells in alopecia areata. Study-level information: Treated patients took oral tofacitinib at 5 to 10 mg twice daily. Patients in the study were on tofacitinib for 6 to 18 months, then off it for 6 months.

Sampling of alopecia areata patients yielded lesional scalp punch biopsies as well as peripheral blood. Following extraction, RNA underwent reverse transcription to cDNA, which served as the sequencing template. Only in-frame clones appear in the TCRdb table, and some are missing; sequencing was by immunoSEQ multiplex PCR. Altogether 150,000 or so clones are present, around 47% being singletons, with the ten largest covering about 6.4%. Study observations and caveats: Sharing of TCRs across patients appeared less clear than in mice, possibly for HLA-related reasons.

This clone was counted only a few times. Its antigen is still unknown. Looked up from germline, CDR1 is SGHRS and CDR2 is YFSETQ. After removal of 4 bases from V and 3 bases from J, the junction contained 5 bases not matched to a gene. This CDR3 comprises 15 residues. The TCR originated in a human donor with alopecia areata. The specimen was CD4+ T cells sorted from blood. The chain employs TRBV5-1 and TRBJ2-1; 9 bases map to TRBD1. The CDR3 sequence: CASSIPGQGYNEQFF. The CDR3, as DNA: TGCGCCAGCAGCATTCCGGGACAGGGCTACAATGAGCAGTTCTTC.